This entry describes one T cell receptor beta chain. This record belongs to a study of T cell changes during pregnancy in multiple sclerosis. Measured with immunoSEQ multiplex PCR; TCRdb has only the in-frame clones, and not every one. The table has tens of thousands of clones, approximately 92% seen once. The V end lost 2 bases, the J end lost 7 bases, and 12 bases lay between the germline ends. CDR1 is SGHTA, CDR2 FQGNSA, per germline. There are 14 residues in the CDR3. This sequence was found in a female donor with multiple sclerosis, enrolled in a pregnancy study. The chain links TRBV7-2 to TRBJ2-1, with D perhaps TRBD1 (5 bases). Sequencing was performed on peripheral blood, taken in the first trimester of pregnancy. The CDR3 loop is CASSLRVGVNEQFF. CDR3 nucleotide sequence: TGTGCCAGCAGCTTAAGGGTAGGGGTGAATGAGCAGTTCTTC.